This passage covers 23 T cell receptor beta chains from one sample sequenced in a study of ipilimumab plus nivolumab after autologous stem cell transplantation. The table came from immunoSEQ multiplex PCR; TCRdb's copy has only in-frame clones and leaves some out. The table shows 37,000 or so clones, with over 90% occurring only once. The sample in question was PBMCs, obtained in a trial of ipilimumab plus nivolumab as post-transplant consolidation. These receptor sequences come from a male donor with multiple myeloma.

The chain couples TRBV29-1 to TRBJ2-6; D not resolved. Trimming took 4 bases from V and 0 from J, leaving 7 bases between them. The CDR3 sequence is 14 residues long. Germline V gene sequence: CDR1 SQVTM, CDR2 ANQGSEA. The chain's CDR3 is CSVGKGSGANVLTF. DNA for the CDR3: TGCAGCGTTGGGAAGGGCTCTGGGGCCAACGTCCTGACTTTC.

The V gene is TRBV6-6, the J gene TRBJ1-4; D gene ambiguous. Trimming pared 2 bases from V and 5 bases from J, leaving 9 bases between. This CDR3 has 14 residues. In germline, CDR1 is MNHNY, CDR2 SVGAGI (reference sequence). CDR3 bases: TGTGCCAGCAGTTACAGGTGGGAGAATGAAAAACTGTTTTTT. Protein product: CASSYRWENEKLFF.

The V call is TRBV11-2, the J call TRBJ1-1; TRBD1 matches 7 bases. CDR1 SGHAT and CDR2 FQNNGV come from the germline V gene. The CDR3 loop spans 13 amino acids. The trim removed 1 base at V and 13 bases at J, leaving 9 bases unmatched. The chain's CDR3 is CASSLGRAGGLFF. In DNA form, the CDR3 reads TGTGCCAGCAGCTTAGGTAGGGCAGGGGGGCTTTTCTTT. The full variable domain, completed using reference TRBV11-2 and TRBJ1-1, is EAGVAQSPRYKIIEKRQSVAFWCNPISGHATLYWYQQILGQGPKLLIQFQNNGVVDDSQLPKDRFSAERLKGVDSTLKIQPAKLEDSAVYLCASSLGRAGGLFFGQGTRLTVV.

V gene TRBV6-6 combines with J gene TRBJ2-1; the match to TRBD1 covers 9 bases. After removal of 7 bases from V and 4 bases from J, the junction contained 5 bases not matched to a gene. This CDR3 has 14 amino acids. Germline V gene data show CDR1 as MNHNY and CDR2 as SVGAGI (reference sequence). The CDR3 here is CASNWDRDYNEQFF. CDR3 coding DNA: TGTGCCAGCAACTGGGACAGGGATTACAATGAGCAGTTCTTC.

This clone was counted a single time. This chain connects TRBV7-9 to TRBJ2-1; TRBD2 matches 9 bases. Per the germline V gene, CDR1 is SEHNR and CDR2 is FQNEAQ (reference sequence). The V segment lost 5 bases and the J segment 5 bases; nucleotides outside the gene matches: 10. This CDR3 spans 16 amino acids. The CDR3 DNA sequence: TGTGCCAGCAGCCCAGGGAGCGGGGGGCGACACAATGAGCAGTTCTTC. Its protein product is CASSPGSGGRHNEQFF.

This chain uses TRBV29-1 with TRBJ1-3; D is unclear. The CDR3 length is 13 residues. Per the germline V gene, CDR1 is SQVTM and CDR2 is ANQGSEA. V lost 4 bases and J 0 bases, leaving 7 bases between the germline ends. The CDR3 reads CSVVSRSGNTIYF. Here the CDR3 DNA reads TGCAGCGTTGTTTCTCGCTCTGGAAACACCATATATTTT.

The CDR3 region is CASSWGTSRETQYF. CDR3 DNA sequence: TGTGCCAGCAGTTGGGGGACTAGCCGGGAGACCCAGTACTTC. The rearrangement uses TRBV7-3 and TRBJ2-5; TRBD2 agrees at 9 bases. Trimming took 6 bases from V and 5 from J; bases not matched to a gene: 7. The CDR3 is 14 amino acids. Germline assignment: CDR1 SGHTA and CDR2 FQGTGA. Full variable domain (rest looked up from reference TRBV7-3 and TRBJ2-5): GAGVSQTPSNKVTEKGKYVELRCDPISGHTALYWYRQSLGQGPEFLIYFQGTGAADDSGLPNDRFFAVRPEGSVSTLKIQRTERGDSAVYLCASSWGTSRETQYFGPGTRLLVL.

V is TRBV28 and J is TRBJ2-7; the match to TRBD2 covers 7 bases. CDR1 is MDHEN and CDR2 is SYDVKM in the germline V gene. This CDR3 is 16 amino acids long. The J segment lost 4 bases and the V segment lost 6 bases, leaving 15 bases of the junction unmatched. CDR3 DNA sequence: TGTGCCAGCAGCCGGACTAGGGGCCGGGGCCTGTACGAGCAGTACTTC. This translates into CASSRTRGRGLYEQYF. Supplemented by reference TRBV28 and TRBJ2-7, the full variable domain reads DVKVTQSSRYLVKRTGEKVFLECVQDMDHENMFWYRQDPGLGLRLIYFSYDVKMKEKGDIPEGYSVSREKKERFSLILESASTNQTSMYLCASSRTRGRGLYEQYFGPGTRLTVT.

This chain connects TRBV23-1 to TRBJ2-6; 10 bases fit TRBD2. TRBV23-1 carries the ORF label, with uncertain function. J was trimmed by 4 bases and V by 3 bases; bases with no gene match: 15. This CDR3 is 20 amino acids long. The chain's CDR3 is CASSHFGLAGAKGGANVLTF. CDR3 nucleotides: TGCGCCAGCAGTCATTTTGGGCTAGCGGGAGCCAAAGGGGGGGCCAACGTCCTGACTTTC.

This chain links TRBV6-5 with TRBJ2-1, with 7 bases aligning to TRBD2. The V and J ends lost 2 bases and 9 bases, in that order; junction bases with no gene match: 7. Per germline, CDR1 MNHEY and CDR2 SVGAGI. This CDR3 is built from 14 residues. The CDR3 coding sequence is TGTGCCAGCAGTTACGGGGGGGGAGTTCGTGAGCAGTTCTTC. It codes for CASSYGGGVREQFF.

V and J are TRBV27 and TRBJ1-2, with D uncertain. Per germline, CDR1 MNHEY and CDR2 SMNVEV (reference sequence). This CDR3 has 16 amino acids. V dropped 5 bases and J dropped 8 bases, with 24 bases sitting between them. The CDR3 coding sequence is TGTGCCAGCAGTAGCTCCATCCGGGCCTCTTCGAGAGGCTACACCTTC. Its translation: CASSSSIRASSRGYTF.

The CDR3 region has the DNA TGTGCCAGCAGCTTGGGCCCAGCGGATACGCAGTATTTT. Translated: CASSLGPADTQYF. The rearrangement uses TRBV5-4 and TRBJ2-3; D is unclear. This CDR3 is built from 13 residues. Germline-derived CDR1 and CDR2 are SGHNT and YYREEE (reference sequence). V was clipped by 0 bases and J by 6 bases, with 8 bases between them.

The V gene is TRBV19, the J gene TRBJ2-2; TRBD2 agrees at 11 bases. CDR3 size: 17 residues. Germline CDR1 LNHDA, CDR2 SQIVND (reference sequence). V lost 5 bases to trimming and J lost 1 base; unmatched junction nucleotides: 6. The CDR3 is CASSDPGTSGNTGELFF. CDR3 nucleotides: TGTGCCAGTAGTGACCCCGGGACTAGCGGGAACACCGGGGAGCTGTTTTTT.

This chain joins TRBV7-3 and TRBJ2-2, with D perhaps matching TRBD1 or TRBD2 (6 bases each). Deletions cut 8 bases from V and 5 bases from J, with 15 bases between. The CDR3 runs 14 residues. The germline CDR1 and CDR2 sequences are SGHTA and FQGTGA. The DNA of the CDR3 is TGTGCCAGCTCACACGGGGGCAGAACCGGGGAGCTGTTTTTT. It codes for CASSHGGRTGELFF.

V and J are TRBV4-2 and TRBJ2-1; 11 nucleotides align to TRBD2. Germline V gives CDR1 LGHNA, CDR2 YNFKEQ. The CDR3 has 12 residues. With V trimmed by 4 bases and J by 10 bases, 0 bases remained unmatched. The CDR3 sequence is CASSPSGGEQFF. The CDR3 nucleotides are TGTGCCAGCAGCCCTAGCGGGGGGGAGCAGTTCTTC.

This chain uses TRBV19 with TRBJ1-2; D ambiguous. V lost 5 bases to trimming and J lost 4 bases, with 17 bases between them. Germline V lookup: CDR1 LNHDA, CDR2 SQIVND (reference sequence). CDR3 length equals 15 residues. CDR3: CASSVLASRSYGYTF. The DNA for the CDR3 is TGTGCCAGTAGTGTCTTGGCCTCGCGAAGCTATGGCTACACCTTC. Based on the CDR3 plus reference TRBV19 and TRBJ1-2, the full variable domain is DGGITQSPKYLFRKEGQNVTLSCEQNLNHDAMYWYRQDPGQGLRLIYYSQIVNDFQKGDIAEGYSVSREKKESFPLTVTSAQKNPTAFYLCASSVLASRSYGYTFGSGTRLTVV.

The V call is TRBV7-2, the J call TRBJ1-1, with a weak D call TRBD1 (6 bases). V was shortened by 3 bases and J by 4 bases, with 12 bases between the two germline ends. CDR1 is SGHTA and CDR2 is FQGNSA in the germline V gene. This CDR3 comprises 14 residues. The DNA for the CDR3 is TGTGCCAGCAGCTTGGGACAATGGGGCACTGAAGCTTTCTTT. Its translation: CASSLGQWGTEAFF.

The chain uses TRBV7-2 and TRBJ2-7; 8 positions agree with TRBD1. The V and J ends lost 2 bases and 1 base, in that order; junction bases with no gene match: 4. CDR3 size: 15 residues. The germline CDR1 and CDR2 sequences are SGHTA and FQGNSA. In nucleotides, the CDR3 is TGTGCCAGCAGCTTATCCCGGGACAGGTCCTACGAGCAGTACTTC. It is translated as CASSLSRDRSYEQYF.

This clone was counted once. V is TRBV9 and J is TRBJ2-2, with 9 bases lining up with TRBD2. V dropped 3 bases and J dropped 0; count of bases not matched to a gene: 3. The germline CDR1 and CDR2 sequences are SGDLS and YYNGEE. This CDR3 comprises 16 residues. The CDR3 sequence: CASSALAGANTGELFF. DNA for the CDR3: TGTGCCAGCAGCGCCTTAGCGGGAGCGAACACCGGGGAGCTGTTTTTT.

This chain joins TRBV19 and TRBJ1-1; 8 nucleotides agree with TRBD1. Germline CDR1 LNHDA, CDR2 SQIVND (reference sequence). The CDR3 contains 13 residues. J gave up 0 bases and V 10 bases, and 4 bases lay outside the gene matches. The CDR3 loop reads CATRTGMNTEAFF. CDR3 nucleotide sequence: TGTGCCACCAGGACAGGGATGAACACTGAAGCTTTCTTT.

This chain links TRBV5-1 with TRBJ2-3, with 7 nucleotides matching TRBD1. V trimming: 4 bases; J trimming: 2 bases; junction bases outside the gene matches: 4. The germline CDR1 and CDR2 sequences are SGHRS and YFSETQ. The CDR3 is 14 residues long. Here the CDR3 DNA reads TGCGCCAGCAGCCCGGGACAGACCACAGATACGCAGTATTTT. Protein product: CASSPGQTTDTQYF.

The V gene is TRBV2, the J gene TRBJ2-7, with D perhaps assigned TRBD1 or TRBD2 (5 bases each). V lost 7 bases to trimming and J lost 3 bases, with 13 bases between them. Germline CDR1 and CDR2: SNHLY and FYNNEI. CDR3 length equals 13 residues. The CDR3 coding sequence is TGTGCCAGCACGAAAGGGGAGAACTACGAGCAGTACTTC. It encodes CASTKGENYEQYF.

This clone was recorded once. The chain carries TRBV29-1 and TRBJ2-1; D is uncertain. V lost 6 bases to trimming and J lost 2 bases, with 8 bases between them. The CDR3 has 12 amino acids. Germline CDR1 and CDR2: SQVTM and ANQGSEA. The chain's CDR3 is CSVELTYNEQFF. As DNA, the CDR3 is TGCAGCGTCGAGCTCACCTACAATGAGCAGTTCTTC.